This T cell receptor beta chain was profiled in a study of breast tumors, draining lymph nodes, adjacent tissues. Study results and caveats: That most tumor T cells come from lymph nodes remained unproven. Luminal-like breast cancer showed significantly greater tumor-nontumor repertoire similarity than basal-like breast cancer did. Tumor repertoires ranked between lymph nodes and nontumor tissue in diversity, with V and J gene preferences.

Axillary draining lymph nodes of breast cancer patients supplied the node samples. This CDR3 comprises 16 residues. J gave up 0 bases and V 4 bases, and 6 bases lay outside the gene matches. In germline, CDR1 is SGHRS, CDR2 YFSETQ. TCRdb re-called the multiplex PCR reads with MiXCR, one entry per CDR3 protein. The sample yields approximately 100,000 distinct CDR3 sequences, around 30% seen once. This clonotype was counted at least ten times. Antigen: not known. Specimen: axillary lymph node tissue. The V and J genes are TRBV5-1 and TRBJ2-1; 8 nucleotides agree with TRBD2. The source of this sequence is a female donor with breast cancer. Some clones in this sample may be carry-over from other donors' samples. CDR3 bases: TGCGCCAGCAGCAGAACTAGCGGAAGCTCCTACAATGAGCAGTTCTTC. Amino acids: CASSRTSGSSYNEQFF.